This T cell receptor (beta chain) was sequenced during a study of regulatory T cells in long-lasting Graves disease. The CDR3 has 12 residues. Trimming removed 3 bases from V and 4 bases from J, with 10 bases in between. Germline assignment: CDR1 DFQATT and CDR2 SNEGSKA (reference sequence). General study points: Persistent disease showed a preference for TRBV28, TRBJ1-2 and TRBJ2-5.

Comment on this clonotype: Its antigen is as yet unknown.

According to the study, TCR beta libraries were built with iRepertoire HTBI primers and CDR3-region Arm-PCR. TCRdb reprocessed the multiplex PCR reads with MiXCR, giving one entry per CDR3 protein. The sample has approximately 440,000 distinct CDR3 sequences; around 16% are singletons. Indicated time point: newly diagnosed GD, antithyroid drugs for less than 3 months. PBMC RNA was the source of the TCR library. EDTA tubes received about 9.2 milliliters of collected peripheral blood. These same records also appear under a second study, on T cells in Graves' hyperthyroidism and ophthalmopathy. That paper notes: Graves' hyperthyroidism qualified as stable when ophthalmopathy did not progress within 18 months. With a median lead of around 5.9 months before onset, the model predicted ophthalmopathy.

The chain couples TRBV20-1 to TRBJ2-7; possibly TRBD1 for D (6 bases). Sample: peripheral blood mononuclear cells (PBMCs), taken at new diagnosis, from a patient treated with antithyroid drugs. The sequence was collected from a man aged 35 to 55 with Graves disease. For the CDR3, the DNA is TGCAGTGCTAGGAAACAGGGTTACGAGCAGTACTTC. Its protein product is CSARKQGYEQYF.